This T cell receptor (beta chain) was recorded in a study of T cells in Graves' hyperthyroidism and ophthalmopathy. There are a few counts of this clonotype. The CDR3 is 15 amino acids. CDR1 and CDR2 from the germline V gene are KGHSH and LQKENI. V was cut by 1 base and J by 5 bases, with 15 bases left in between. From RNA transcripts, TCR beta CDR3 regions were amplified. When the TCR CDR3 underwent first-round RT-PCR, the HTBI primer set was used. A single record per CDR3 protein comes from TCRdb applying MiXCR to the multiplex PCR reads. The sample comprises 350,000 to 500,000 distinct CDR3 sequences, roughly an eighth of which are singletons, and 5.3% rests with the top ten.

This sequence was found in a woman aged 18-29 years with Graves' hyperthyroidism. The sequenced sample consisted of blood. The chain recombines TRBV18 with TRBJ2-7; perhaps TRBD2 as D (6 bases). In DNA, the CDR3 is TGTGCCAGCTCACCACTAGCGGAGACAAACCACGAGCAGTACTTC. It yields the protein CASSPLAETNHEQYF.